A selection of T cell receptor beta chains follows, all from one sample in a study of blood T cell repertoires in COVID-19. Some clones are missing from TCRdb's copy, which holds only in-frame ones; the method was immunoSEQ multiplex PCR. Of about 29,000 clones in the sample, 84% were seen once. Sample: peripheral blood. The source of these receptors is a man older than 75 with active COVID-19. Each CDR3 is given with its conserved first and last residue. Fields, in order: J gene, V gene, D gene, clone size, CDR3 DNA, CDR3 protein. The D gene is left open where the match is weak. A clone size is listed for some rows: how often the clone was seen (once, few, many), or a class if it is expanded.

j_call: TRBJ1-1
v_call: TRBV5-4
d_call: .
clone_size: .
cdr3_nt: TGTGCCAGCAGCCCACGATCGGGGGGCACTGAAGCTTTCTTT
cdr3_aa: CASSPRSGGTEAFF

j_call: TRBJ1-2
v_call: TRBV6-5
d_call: TRBD1
clone_size: .
cdr3_nt: TGTGCCAGCAGCCGACAGGGGACAGGGGCTTATGGCTACACCTTC
cdr3_aa: CASSRQGTGAYGYTF

j_call: TRBJ1-2
v_call: TRBV6-1
d_call: TRBD1
clone_size: .
cdr3_nt: TGTGCCAGCAGTCAAGCCGGGACAGGGCGTCATGGCTACACCTTC
cdr3_aa: CASSQAGTGRHGYTF

j_call: TRBJ2-2
v_call: TRBV5-1
d_call: TRBD1
clone_size: .
cdr3_nt: TGCGCCAGCAGCTTAACAGGACAGGGGTACACCGGGGAGCTGTTTTTT
cdr3_aa: CASSLTGQGYTGELFF

j_call: TRBJ2-1
v_call: TRBV27
d_call: TRBD2
clone_size: .
cdr3_nt: TGTGCCAGCAGTTTCCGGAGGGTAGCGGGCGTTCGGATCAAAAATGAGCAGTTCTTC
cdr3_aa: CASSFRRVAGVRIKNEQFF

j_call: TRBJ2-7
v_call: TRBV3-1/TRBV3-2
d_call: TRBD2
clone_size: once
cdr3_nt: TGTGCCAGCAGCCAAGGCGGGCTAGCGGGGGATTACGAGCAGTACTTC
cdr3_aa: CASSQGGLAGDYEQYF

j_call: TRBJ1-3
v_call: TRBV9
d_call: .
clone_size: few
cdr3_nt: TGTGCCAGCAGCGTAGAAGGGGCTGGAAACACCATATATTTT
cdr3_aa: CASSVEGAGNTIYF

j_call: TRBJ2-1
v_call: TRBV7-9
d_call: TRBD2
clone_size: .
cdr3_nt: TGTGCCAGCAGCTTAGACAGACTAGCGGAGCTCTACAATGAGCAGTTCTTC
cdr3_aa: CASSLDRLAELYNEQFF

j_call: TRBJ2-2
v_call: TRBV19
d_call: TRBD1
clone_size: .
cdr3_nt: TGTGCCAGTAGTGCCCCCATGACAGGGTCCGGGGAGCTGTTTTTT
cdr3_aa: CASSAPMTGSGELFF

j_call: TRBJ2-1
v_call: TRBV3-1/TRBV3-2
d_call: TRBD1
clone_size: .
cdr3_nt: TGTGCCAGCAGCCAAGTTCAGGTCAGGGGGCCTAACAATGAGCAGTTCTTC
cdr3_aa: CASSQVQVRGPNNEQFF

j_call: TRBJ2-5
v_call: TRBV5-1
d_call: .
clone_size: .
cdr3_nt: TGCGCCAGCAGCTCGGTTATGGAGACCCAGTACTTC
cdr3_aa: CASSSVMETQYF

j_call: TRBJ1-2
v_call: TRBV6-5
d_call: .
clone_size: few
cdr3_nt: TGTGCCAGCAGTACATCATCTCTGAGGTTGTATGGCTACACCTTC
cdr3_aa: CASSTSSLRLYGYTF

j_call: TRBJ1-1
v_call: TRBV30
d_call: .
clone_size: once
cdr3_nt: TGTGCCTGGAAGGACTACACTGAAGCTTTCTTT
cdr3_aa: CAWKDYTEAFF

j_call: TRBJ1-2
v_call: TRBV6-1
d_call: .
clone_size: .
cdr3_nt: TGTGCCAGCAGTGAGCACCGAGGGTTTTCCAGCGGCTACACCTTC
cdr3_aa: CASSEHRGFSSGYTF

j_call: TRBJ1-1
v_call: TRBV12-3/TRBV12-4
d_call: .
clone_size: .
cdr3_nt: TGTGCCAGCAGTTTCTACCAAAACACTGAAGCTTTCTTT
cdr3_aa: CASSFYQNTEAFF

j_call: TRBJ2-1
v_call: TRBV20-1
d_call: .
clone_size: .
cdr3_nt: TGCAGTGCTAGTCCGGGGAGCTCCTACAATGAGCAGTTCTTC
cdr3_aa: CSASPGSSYNEQFF

j_call: TRBJ1-1
v_call: TRBV10-3
d_call: TRBD1
clone_size: .
cdr3_nt: TGTGCCATGAGGACCGGGACAGGGGGCATGTACACTGAAGCTTTCTTT
cdr3_aa: CAMRTGTGGMYTEAFF

j_call: TRBJ1-1
v_call: TRBV7-9
d_call: TRBD1
clone_size: .
cdr3_nt: TGTGCCAGCAGAAGTACAGGGGTCACTGAAGCTTTCTTT
cdr3_aa: CASRSTGVTEAFF

j_call: TRBJ2-1
v_call: TRBV19
d_call: .
clone_size: .
cdr3_nt: TGTGCCAGTAGTACCCAGTCGAATGAGCAGTTCTTC
cdr3_aa: CASSTQSNEQFF

j_call: TRBJ1-1
v_call: TRBV6-5
d_call: .
clone_size: .
cdr3_nt: TGTGCCAGCAGTTACCTTACAGGGAACACTGAAGCTTTCTTT
cdr3_aa: CASSYLTGNTEAFF

j_call: TRBJ1-2
v_call: TRBV6-5
d_call: .
clone_size: .
cdr3_nt: TGTGCCAGCAGAACGACAGAGAACTATGGCTACACCTTC
cdr3_aa: CASRTTENYGYTF

j_call: TRBJ1-1
v_call: TRBV6-1
d_call: .
clone_size: .
cdr3_nt: TGTGCCAGCAGTGAACAGGGTTTGGTTGAAGCTTTCTTT
cdr3_aa: CASSEQGLVEAFF

j_call: TRBJ1-2
v_call: TRBV4-2
d_call: TRBD1
clone_size: .
cdr3_nt: TGTGCCAGCAGCGGGGACAGGGTCGCTGGCTACACCTTC
cdr3_aa: CASSGDRVAGYTF

j_call: TRBJ1-6
v_call: TRBV5-1
d_call: TRBD1
clone_size: .
cdr3_nt: TGCGCCAGCAGCTCGGGACAGGACGCCTCACCCCTCCACTTT
cdr3_aa: CASSSGQDASPLHF

j_call: TRBJ2-3
v_call: TRBV2
d_call: TRBD2
clone_size: once
cdr3_nt: TGTGCCAGGACTGCCGCGGGGGAGGATACGCAGTATTTT
cdr3_aa: CARTAAGEDTQYF

j_call: TRBJ2-7
v_call: TRBV6-5
d_call: .
clone_size: medium-sized
cdr3_nt: TGTGCCACGCAAAGACGAGGAGCATACGAGCAGTACTTC
cdr3_aa: CATQRRGAYEQYF

j_call: TRBJ2-5
v_call: TRBV29-1
d_call: .
clone_size: .
cdr3_nt: TGCAGCGGATCTCCCGGGGTCCAAGAGACCCAGTACTTC
cdr3_aa: CSGSPGVQETQYF

j_call: TRBJ1-3
v_call: TRBV9
d_call: .
clone_size: .
cdr3_nt: TGTGCCAGCAGCGCCGCGGGTGGAAACACCATATATTTT
cdr3_aa: CASSAAGGNTIYF

j_call: TRBJ1-4
v_call: TRBV5-1
d_call: TRBD1
clone_size: .
cdr3_nt: TGCGCCAGCAGCTTGGGACGGACAGGCTATGAAAAACTGTTTTTT
cdr3_aa: CASSLGRTGYEKLFF

j_call: TRBJ2-3
v_call: TRBV3-1/TRBV3-2
d_call: TRBD2
clone_size: .
cdr3_nt: TGTGCCAGCAGCCAAACTAGCGACAATACGCAGTATTTT
cdr3_aa: CASSQTSDNTQYF

j_call: TRBJ2-3
v_call: TRBV21-1
d_call: .
clone_size: .
cdr3_nt: TGTGCCAGCCGGGCCCATGAGGAGCGGGGAAACACAGATACGCAGTATTTT
cdr3_aa: CASRAHEERGNTDTQYF

j_call: TRBJ1-1
v_call: TRBV12-3/TRBV12-4
d_call: .
clone_size: .
cdr3_nt: TGTGCCAGCACGAAATCAGGCCGGGAAGCTTTCTTT
cdr3_aa: CASTKSGREAFF

j_call: TRBJ1-1
v_call: TRBV6-6
d_call: TRBD1
clone_size: .
cdr3_nt: TGTGCCAGCAGCTCTGTTGGACAGGGGGGGTTCACTGAAGCTTTCTTT
cdr3_aa: CASSSVGQGGFTEAFF

j_call: TRBJ1-2
v_call: TRBV19
d_call: TRBD1
clone_size: .
cdr3_nt: TGTGCCAGTAGTATACAGGGGGCTATCCTTAACTATGGCTACACCTTC
cdr3_aa: CASSIQGAILNYGYTF

j_call: TRBJ2-2
v_call: TRBV19
d_call: TRBD2
clone_size: .
cdr3_nt: TGTGCCAGTACTCTGGCTAGCGGGGGGCCTAACACCGGGGAGCTGTTTTTT
cdr3_aa: CASTLASGGPNTGELFF

j_call: TRBJ1-1
v_call: TRBV5-1
d_call: .
clone_size: .
cdr3_nt: TGCGCCAGCAGCTTGGATTGGTCACAGGGTTATGAAGCTTTCTTT
cdr3_aa: CASSLDWSQGYEAFF

j_call: TRBJ1-4
v_call: TRBV5-1
d_call: TRBD1
clone_size: .
cdr3_nt: TGCGCCAGCAGCGGCGGGACAGGGGGTGAAAAACTGTTTTTT
cdr3_aa: CASSGGTGGEKLFF

j_call: TRBJ1-3
v_call: TRBV5-5
d_call: .
clone_size: few
cdr3_nt: TGTGCCAGCAGCTACATGTCACAGGGAAGGATAGACACCATATATTTT
cdr3_aa: CASSYMSQGRIDTIYF

j_call: TRBJ2-7
v_call: TRBV10-3
d_call: .
clone_size: .
cdr3_nt: TGTGCCATCAGTGAATTGGGGGCGCCAACGAAGCGGAGACCCTACGAGCAGTACTTC
cdr3_aa: CAISELGAPTKRRPYEQYF

j_call: TRBJ1-5
v_call: TRBV12-3/TRBV12-4
d_call: TRBD1
clone_size: .
cdr3_nt: TGTGCCAGCAGTTTACGACAGGGCCCCCAGCATTTT
cdr3_aa: CASSLRQGPQHF

j_call: TRBJ1-6
v_call: TRBV12-3/TRBV12-4
d_call: .
clone_size: .
cdr3_nt: TGTGCCAGCAGTTTAAACGGTAATTCACCCCTCCACTTT
cdr3_aa: CASSLNGNSPLHF

j_call: TRBJ1-1
v_call: TRBV5-1
d_call: .
clone_size: .
cdr3_nt: TGCGCCAGCAGCTGGAGGGGAACCGGGACCTCCAGTGAAGCTTTCTTT
cdr3_aa: CASSWRGTGTSSEAFF

j_call: TRBJ2-7
v_call: TRBV19
d_call: TRBD1
clone_size: .
cdr3_nt: TGTGCCAGTAGCAACAGGGGGGACTCCTACGAGCAGTACTTC
cdr3_aa: CASSNRGDSYEQYF

j_call: TRBJ1-2
v_call: TRBV6-5
d_call: TRBD1
clone_size: .
cdr3_nt: TGTGCCAGCAGAACAGGGGCGAGGAGCTACACCTTC
cdr3_aa: CASRTGARSYTF

j_call: TRBJ2-5
v_call: TRBV5-4
d_call: TRBD1
clone_size: once
cdr3_nt: TGTGCCAGCAGCTTGTGGGGACAGGGAAGAGCAGAGACCCAGTACTTC
cdr3_aa: CASSLWGQGRAETQYF

j_call: TRBJ1-3
v_call: TRBV3-1/TRBV3-2
d_call: .
clone_size: .
cdr3_nt: TGTGCCAGCAGCCAAGTGGGTACAGTGCGCTCTGGAAACACCATATATTTT
cdr3_aa: CASSQVGTVRSGNTIYF

j_call: TRBJ1-2
v_call: TRBV30
d_call: .
clone_size: .
cdr3_nt: TGTGCCTGCACCCTTTGGGGAGATTATGGCTACACCTTC
cdr3_aa: CACTLWGDYGYTF

j_call: TRBJ2-3
v_call: TRBV2
d_call: .
clone_size: .
cdr3_nt: TGTGCCAGCAAAAGGGAGTCAGATACGCAGTATTTT
cdr3_aa: CASKRESDTQYF

j_call: TRBJ2-2
v_call: TRBV6-6
d_call: TRBD1
clone_size: .
cdr3_nt: TGTGCCAGCAGTTACCAGGACAGGGGGCGGGCCGGGGAGCTGTTTTTT
cdr3_aa: CASSYQDRGRAGELFF

j_call: TRBJ1-6
v_call: TRBV10-2
d_call: .
clone_size: .
cdr3_nt: TGCGCCAGCAGTGAGGGGCAGGGTTTGCCACCCCTCCACTTT
cdr3_aa: CASSEGQGLPPLHF

j_call: TRBJ2-2
v_call: TRBV12-5
d_call: .
clone_size: .
cdr3_nt: TGTGCTAGTAATCTCTTCTCGGGCGGGGAGCTGTTTTTT
cdr3_aa: CASNLFSGGELFF

j_call: TRBJ2-7
v_call: TRBV2
d_call: TRBD2
clone_size: .
cdr3_nt: TGTGCCAGCAGGGGCCTAGCGGGGGCCTACGAGCAGTACTTC
cdr3_aa: CASRGLAGAYEQYF